The rows below give T cell receptor beta chains drawn from one sample of a study of neurological immune-mediated disorders. TCRdb re-called the 5' RACE reads with MiXCR, one entry per CDR3 protein. The table includes 95,000 or so distinct CDR3 sequences, 3.5% detected once. The specimen sequenced was PBMCs. The receptor source for this set is a woman aged 18-29 years with multiple sclerosis. Each CDR3 is given with its conserved first and last residue. The D gene is left open where the match is weak. The size field is filled for only some rows; it gives once, few, many or a size class.

abundance,d_gene,len,j_gene,v_gene,CDR3nt,CDR3aa
many,TRBD1,11,TRBJ2-1,TRBV10-3,TGTGCCATCCGACAGGGAGAGTGGCAGTTCTTC,CAIRQGEWQFF
many,NA,13,TRBJ2-7,TRBV5-1,TGCGCCAGCAGCCCCCAGGCAGCCTACGAGCAGTACTTC,CASSPQAAYEQYF
many,NA,16,TRBJ2-1,TRBV5-1,TGCGCCAGCCGGAGGCAGGGCACGGGCTCCTACAATGAGCAGTTCTTC,CASRRQGTGSYNEQFF
NA,TRBD1,12,TRBJ1-2,TRBV20-1,TGCAGTGCCTGGACAGGCAGGCGCGGCTACACCTTC,CSAWTGRRGYTF
many,NA,14,TRBJ2-6,TRBV12-3/TRBV12-4,TGTGCCAGCAGTAAGAGCTCTGGGGCCAACGTCCTGACTTTC,CASSKSSGANVLTF
many,NA,14,TRBJ2-7,TRBV10-3,TGTGCCATCAGTGAGTCCATTTCTCAATTCGAGCAGTACTTC,CAISESISQFEQYF
many,NA,13,TRBJ2-3,TRBV20-1,TGCAGTGCTTTCCTAGGTGTTGCATATACGCAGTATTTT,CSAFLGVAYTQYF
many,NA,12,TRBJ2-1,TRBV12-3/TRBV12-4,TGTGCCAGCAGCCCGCAGAACAATGAGCAGTTCTTC,CASSPQNNEQFF
many,NA,14,TRBJ2-7,TRBV20-1,TGCAGTGCCCTAGCGCAATATTCCAGGGGGGAGCAGTACTTC,CSALAQYSRGEQYF
NA,NA,12,TRBJ2-7,TRBV7-2,TGTGCCAGCAGCTTAGCGAATCTAGAGCAGTACTTC,CASSLANLEQYF
many,TRBD1,13,TRBJ1-1,TRBV7-2,TGTGCCAGCAGCTTAGAAGGACAGGGGGTAGCTTTCTTT,CASSLEGQGVAFF
NA,NA,17,TRBJ2-1,TRBV5-6,TGTGCCAGCAGCGAAGCATTTTCGGGACTCATATACAATGAGCAGTTCTTC,CASSEAFSGLIYNEQFF
many,TRBD1,16,TRBJ2-5,TRBV5-4,TGTGCCAGCAGCTTGGAGTACCCGACAGGGATGGAGACCCAGTACTTC,CASSLEYPTGMETQYF
many,NA,16,TRBJ2-5,TRBV20-1,TGCAGTGCTACTACTCGAGGGGCGGGAAGGGGAGAGACCCAGTACTTC,CSATTRGAGRGETQYF
many,NA,14,TRBJ2-7,TRBV6-5,TGTGCCAGCAGTTTAGGGTGGGGGACCTACGAGCAGTACTTC,CASSLGWGTYEQYF
many,NA,17,TRBJ2-2,TRBV20-1,TGCAGTGCTAGTAAACCTAGCAGGTGGGGGGACACCGGGGAGCTGTTTTTT,CSASKPSRWGDTGELFF
many,NA,16,TRBJ1-5,TRBV10-3,TGTGCCATCAGTGAGTCAGGAGGGAAAGTCAATCAGCCCCAGCATTTT,CAISESGGKVNQPQHF
many,NA,16,TRBJ2-7,TRBV3-1,TGTGCCAGCAGCCAAGTGGGCCGGGGCGGGTCCTACGAGCAGTACTTC,CASSQVGRGGSYEQYF
many,TRBD2,15,TRBJ2-5,TRBV7-2,TGTGCCAGCAGCCCCCGCAGCGGGGGGCAAGAGACCCAGTACTTC,CASSPRSGGQETQYF
many,NA,13,TRBJ1-5,TRBV20-1,TGCAGTGCTAGAGACGCAGGGCATCAGCCCCAGCATTTT,CSARDAGHQPQHF
many,NA,16,TRBJ2-7,TRBV4-3,TGCGCCAGCAGCCAAGACTGGACGGGAAGTGGGGACGAGCAGTACTTC,CASSQDWTGSGDEQYF
many,TRBD2,15,TRBJ2-7,TRBV5-1,TGCGCCAGCAGCGATATCACTAGCGGGAGCTACGAGCAGTACTTC,CASSDITSGSYEQYF
many,NA,15,TRBJ2-3,TRBV4-3,TGCGCCAGCAGCCAGTTTCCCCAGGGGAGAGATACGCAGTATTTT,CASSQFPQGRDTQYF
many,NA,14,TRBJ1-1,TRBV12-3/TRBV12-4,TGTGCCAGCAGTTCCCCAGGTTCGATCACTGAAGCTTTCTTT,CASSSPGSITEAFF
many,TRBD1,15,TRBJ1-1,TRBV3-1,TGTGCCAGCAGCCAAGAGGGGACAGGGACACTGAATGCTTTCTTT,CASSQEGTGTLNAFF
NA,NA,13,TRBJ1-4,TRBV20-1,TGCAGGCGAGGGGCATCCGGGGCGAAAAAACTGTTTTTT,CRRGASGAKKLFF
few,NA,14,TRBJ2-2,TRBV5-1,TGCGCCAGCAGACGGACAGCGAACACCGGGGAGCTGTTTTTT,CASRRTANTGELFF
many,NA,14,TRBJ2-2,TRBV3-1,TGTGCCAGCAGCCAAGCCGGGAACACCGGGGAGCTGTTTTTT,CASSQAGNTGELFF
many,TRBD2,16,TRBJ2-7,TRBV28,TGTGCCAGCAGTTTGTTCCGTAGCGGGAGACTGCAAGAGCAGTACTTC,CASSLFRSGRLQEQYF
many,TRBD1,18,TRBJ1-6,TRBV6-6,TGTGCCAGCAGTTGCGAACCCGGGACAGGGGTTTCTTGTTCACCCCTCCACTTT,CASSCEPGTGVSCSPLHF
many,NA,14,TRBJ2-1,TRBV12-3/TRBV12-4,TGTGCCAGCAGTTGGATAAGGGGGAGGAATGAGCAGTTCTTC,CASSWIRGRNEQFF
many,NA,17,TRBJ2-3,TRBV5-1,TGCGCCAGCAGACCCTACTATCCGGGCCAAGGGGGAGATACGCAGTATTTT,CASRPYYPGQGGDTQYF
many,TRBD2,16,TRBJ2-1,TRBV6-6,TGTGCCAGCAGTTATAATCTAGCGGGGGGGGGACATGAGCAGTTCTTC,CASSYNLAGGGHEQFF
NA,NA,16,TRBJ2-3,TRBV2,TGTGCCAGCAGTGGAGGGTTGAGGACCGCGGTTACTACGCAGTATTTT,CASSGGLRTAVTTQYF
many,TRBD2,14,TRBJ2-2,TRBV30,TGTGGGTGGCTAGCGGGAGGAGAAACCGGGGAGCTGTTTTTT,CGWLAGGETGELFF
many,TRBD1,15,TRBJ1-3,TRBV20-1,TGCAGTGCTAGAGATCGACAGGGTGGTGGAAACACCATATATTTT,CSARDRQGGGNTIYF
many,TRBD2,16,TRBJ2-1,TRBV12-3/TRBV12-4,TGTGCCAGCAGTTCAGCGGGGGGCTTCTCCTACAATGAGCAGTTCTTC,CASSSAGGFSYNEQFF
many,TRBD2,17,TRBJ2-2,TRBV5-6,TGTGCCAGCAGCCCAGGACTAGCGGCTTCCAACACCGGGGAGCTGTTTTTT,CASSPGLAASNTGELFF
many,NA,14,TRBJ2-2,TRBV20-1,TGCAGTGCTAGAGAAAGGGGGACGAGCGGGGAGCTGTTTTTT,CSARERGTSGELFF
many,NA,16,TRBJ2-5,TRBV4-1,TGCGCCAGCAGCCAAGTAGGCGGCCTTGGGGAGGAGACCCAGTACTTC,CASSQVGGLGEETQYF
many,TRBD1,13,TRBJ2-7,TRBV12-3/TRBV12-4,TGTGCCAGCAGTCGGGACAGTATCTACGAGCAGTACTTC,CASSRDSIYEQYF
many,NA,14,TRBJ1-1,TRBV10-3,TGTGCCATCAGTGAGTGGATGCGGAGGGAGGGAGCTTTCTTT,CAISEWMRREGAFF
few,NA,13,TRBJ2-7,TRBV4-2,TGTGCCAGCAGCCAAGAGAGGGGTAAAGAGCAGTACTTC,CASSQERGKEQYF
many,TRBD2,15,TRBJ2-3,TRBV20-1,TGCAGTGCTACTCCAAGCGGGGGGGTGACAGATACGCAGTATTTT,CSATPSGGVTDTQYF
many,NA,16,TRBJ2-1,TRBV5-1,TGCGCCAGCAGCTTGGCCCCGGGGAGCTCCTACAATGAGCAGTTCTTC,CASSLAPGSSYNEQFF
many,TRBD2,15,TRBJ2-3,TRBV5-6,TGTGCCAGCAGCTTGACTAGCGGGATGGTAGATACGCAGTATTTT,CASSLTSGMVDTQYF